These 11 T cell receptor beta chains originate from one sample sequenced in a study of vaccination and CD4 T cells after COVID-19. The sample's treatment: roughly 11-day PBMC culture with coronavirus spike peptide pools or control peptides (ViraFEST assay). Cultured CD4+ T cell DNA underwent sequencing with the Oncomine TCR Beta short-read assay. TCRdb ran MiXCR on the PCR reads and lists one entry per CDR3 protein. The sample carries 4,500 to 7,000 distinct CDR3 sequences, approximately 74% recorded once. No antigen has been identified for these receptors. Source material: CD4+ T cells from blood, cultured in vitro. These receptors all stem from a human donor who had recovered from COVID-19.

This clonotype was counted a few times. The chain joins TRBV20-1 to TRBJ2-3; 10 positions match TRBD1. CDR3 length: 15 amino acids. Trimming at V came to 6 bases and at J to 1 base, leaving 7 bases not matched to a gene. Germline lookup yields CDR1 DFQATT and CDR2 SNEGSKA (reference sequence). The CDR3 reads CSAGTGEEGTDTQYF. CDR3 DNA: TGCAGTGCGGGGACAGGGGAAGAAGGCACAGATACGCAGTATTTT.

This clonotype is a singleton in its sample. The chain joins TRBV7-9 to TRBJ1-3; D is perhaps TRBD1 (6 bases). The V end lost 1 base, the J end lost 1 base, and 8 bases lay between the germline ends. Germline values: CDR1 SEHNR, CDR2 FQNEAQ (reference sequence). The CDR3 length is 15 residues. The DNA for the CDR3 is TGTGCCAGCAGCTTAGGGGGGCTTTCTGGAAACACCATATATTTT. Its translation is CASSLGGLSGNTIYF.

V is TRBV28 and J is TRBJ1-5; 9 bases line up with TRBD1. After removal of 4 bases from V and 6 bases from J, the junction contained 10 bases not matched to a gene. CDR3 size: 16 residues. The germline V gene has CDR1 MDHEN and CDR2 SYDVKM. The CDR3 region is CASSSPGTGSGQPQHF. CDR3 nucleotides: TGTGCCAGCAGTTCCCCCGGGACAGGGTCGGGTCAGCCCCAGCATTTT.

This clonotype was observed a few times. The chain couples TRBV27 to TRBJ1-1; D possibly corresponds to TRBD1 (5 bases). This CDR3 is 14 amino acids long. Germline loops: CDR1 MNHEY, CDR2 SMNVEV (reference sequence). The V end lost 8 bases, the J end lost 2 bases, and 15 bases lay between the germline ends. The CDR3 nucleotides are TGTGCCAGCCGTCCGGGGGGAACCAACACTGAAGCTTTCTTT. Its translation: CASRPGGTNTEAFF.

CDR3: CASSKWGSSTYGYTF. Here the CDR3 DNA reads TGTGCCAGCAGTAAGTGGGGTTCAAGCACCTATGGCTACACCTTC. V and J are TRBV28 and TRBJ1-2, with unresolved D. This CDR3 has 15 amino acids. The V end lost 5 bases, the J end lost 4 bases, and 17 bases lay between the germline ends. Looked up from germline, CDR1 is MDHEN and CDR2 is SYDVKM.

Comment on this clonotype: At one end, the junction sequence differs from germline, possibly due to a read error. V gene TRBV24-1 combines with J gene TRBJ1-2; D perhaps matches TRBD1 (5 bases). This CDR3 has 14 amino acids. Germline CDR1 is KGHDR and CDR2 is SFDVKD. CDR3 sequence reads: CAASDSSAGLGYTF. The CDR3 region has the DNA TGTGCCGCCAGTGATTCGTCGGCAGGGCTGGGCTACACCTTC.

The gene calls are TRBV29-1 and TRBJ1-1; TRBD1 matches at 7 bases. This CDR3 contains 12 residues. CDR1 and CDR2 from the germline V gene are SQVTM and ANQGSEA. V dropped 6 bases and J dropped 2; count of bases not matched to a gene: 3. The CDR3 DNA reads TGCAGCGTCCACAGGGGTAACACTGAAGCTTTCTTT. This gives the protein CSVHRGNTEAFF.

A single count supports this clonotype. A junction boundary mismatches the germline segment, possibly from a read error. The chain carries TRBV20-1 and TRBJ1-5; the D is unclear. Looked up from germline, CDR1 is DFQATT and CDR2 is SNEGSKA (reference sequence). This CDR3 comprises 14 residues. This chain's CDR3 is CGARKTHGNQPQHF. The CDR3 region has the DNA TGCGGTGCTAGAAAGACCCATGGGAATCAGCCCCAGCATTTT.

The CDR3 spells CASSQVGRGEEKLFF. Written as DNA, the CDR3 is TGTGCCAGCAGCCAAGTGGGGCGTGGGGAGGAAAAACTGTTTTTT. This rearrangement joins TRBV4-2 to TRBJ1-4, with D perhaps TRBD1 (5 bases). The CDR3 contains 15 residues. Per the germline V gene, CDR1 is LGHNA and CDR2 is YNFKEQ. Trimming left V 1 base short and J 8 bases short, with 14 bases between.

The CDR3 sequence is CASSADRNTEAFF. The CDR3 DNA sequence: TGTGCCAGCAGCGCGGACAGGAACACTGAAGCTTTCTTT. The chain joins TRBV7-8 to TRBJ1-1, with a possible D match to TRBD1 (6 bases). Per the germline V gene, CDR1 is SGHVS and CDR2 is FQNEAQ. V lost 5 bases and J lost 1, with 8 bases in between. The CDR3 is made up of 13 amino acids.

CDR3 in DNA: TGTGCCACCAGCAGAGAGGGACAGGGCTTCTCCTATAATTCACCCCTCCACTTT. Residues: CATSREGQGFSYNSPLHF. This chain joins TRBV15 and TRBJ1-6, with 9 bases fitting TRBD1. V gave up 0 bases and J gave up 0 bases; unmatched junction bases: 3. CDR1 is LNHNV and CDR2 is YYDKDF in the germline V gene (reference sequence). The CDR3 length is 18 residues.